These T cell receptor beta chains were read from a single sample in a study of T-cell memory formation after mild COVID-19. TCRdb re-called the 5' RACE reads through MiXCR, storing one row per CDR3 protein. The data show about 320,000 distinct CDR3 sequences, around an eighth seen once. The sample was PBMCs or a T cell subset sorted from them (not recorded which). These receptors originate from a man aged 18 to 35 who had mild COVID-19 (a few samples of this study predate the infection). Cell type and time point are not known. CDR3s include the opening cysteine and the closing phenylalanine or tryptophan. Some rows mark clone size as missing; the rest say once, few, many or name a class of expanded clone.

CDR3 protein,CDR3 length,J gene,clone size,V gene
CASSPLAGARYEQYF,15,TRBJ2-7,few,TRBV3-1
CASSLRGTSSYNEQFF,16,TRBJ2-1,-,TRBV7-3
CASSPGGDEAFF,12,TRBJ1-1,-,TRBV5-1
CASSPRTDTQYF,12,TRBJ2-3,many,TRBV7-2
CASSQGNGGVSGLFF,15,TRBJ1-4,-,TRBV4-2
CASRTGGGRDNSPLHF,16,TRBJ1-6,-,TRBV6-5
CASSYRQGRSNIQYF,15,TRBJ2-4,many,TRBV5-1
CASSLSSGETQYF,13,TRBJ2-5,-,TRBV27
CATSRDPPGLPSGNTIYF,18,TRBJ1-3,few,TRBV15
CASSASSIQETQYF,14,TRBJ2-5,-,TRBV7-2
CASEIITTKGEDDTEAFF,18,TRBJ1-1,few,TRBV9
CASSFPGQSYEQYF,14,TRBJ2-7,few,TRBV5-1
CASSFGQGTEKLFF,14,TRBJ1-4,-,TRBV5-1
CASSVAGDSENTIYF,15,TRBJ1-3,-,TRBV9
CASSESQSSYNSPLHF,16,TRBJ1-6,-,TRBV25-1
CATSRGADEKLFF,13,TRBJ1-4,few,TRBV7-9
CASSLEGYSGPGELFF,16,TRBJ2-2,-,TRBV7-3
CASSSSRTGLFQETQYF,17,TRBJ2-5,few,TRBV5-1
CASSPRGAYNEQFF,14,TRBJ2-1,-,TRBV7-3
CATSEGSSGNTIYF,14,TRBJ1-3,-,TRBV2
CASQDASGGFRNEQFF,16,TRBJ2-1,-,TRBV12-3/TRBV12-4
CASSTGTSYEQYF,13,TRBJ2-7,-,TRBV6-2/TRBV6-3
CASSLARGFTDTQYF,15,TRBJ2-3,-,TRBV5-1
CASTFWSTHPKGVYGYTF,18,TRBJ1-2,-,TRBV19
CASRTDRGRYNEQFF,15,TRBJ2-1,-,TRBV6-2/TRBV6-3
CASSPRRVPKGEQFF,15,TRBJ2-1,-,TRBV5-6
CASSPWTGNYGYTF,14,TRBJ1-2,-,TRBV7-2
CASSVGWDSYTIYF,14,TRBJ1-3,-,TRBV9
CASSQDRVSNQPQHF,15,TRBJ1-5,few,TRBV6-6
CASRTAGAYTDTQYF,15,TRBJ2-3,-,TRBV6-1